This T cell receptor beta chain is from a study of graft-versus-host responses after intestinal transplantation. Background on the study: In this cohort, recipients had multivisceral, liver-intestinal, or isolated intestinal transplants. Following induction with anti-thymocyte globulin, all recipients were given tacrolimus and steroids for about three years. Study-wide points: GvH clones turned up in recipient marrow; some had shown up first in ileum or blood. Some patients had graft-donor T cell macrochimerism. In their allografts, the ratios of graft-versus-host to host-versus-graft T cell clones were high.

CDR3 length: 16 residues. V trimming: 2 bases; J trimming: 2 bases; junction bases outside the gene matches: 8. From germline, CDR1 is LNHDA and CDR2 SQIVND (reference sequence). Libraries were prepared by immunoSEQ multiplex PCR; TCRdb keeps only in-frame clonotypes and omits some of them. Of about 120,000 clones in the sample, 90% are singletons; the top ten hold about 0.18%. To note about this clone: Its cognate antigen is unknown.

The chain is built from TRBV19 and TRBJ2-5; 7 positions match TRBD2. This sequence originates from a human donor who received an intestinal transplant. The starting material was unstimulated CD4+ T cells sorted from spleen or lymph node cells, obtained before intestinal transplant. The CDR3 DNA reads TGTGCCAGTAGTATAAAATCGACTAGCTTTCAAGAGACCCAGTACTTC. Translating it yields CASSIKSTSFQETQYF.